This TCR beta chain emerged from a study of blood T cell repertoires in COVID-19. Libraries were prepared by immunoSEQ multiplex PCR; TCRdb keeps only in-frame clonotypes and omits some of them. Among about 62,000 clones listed, around nine tenths were seen once. The specimen was peripheral blood. The source is a human donor in a cohort sampled during active COVID-19.

CDR3 residues: CASSQIAGTGELFF. The CDR3 DNA reads TGCGCCAGCAGCCAAATAGCCGGGACCGGGGAGCTGTTTTTT. The chain recombines TRBV4-1 with TRBJ2-2; D is undetermined. The germline CDR1 and CDR2 sequences are MGHRA and YSYEKL. Trimming left V 2 bases short and J 5 bases short, with 9 bases between. The CDR3 length is 14 residues.